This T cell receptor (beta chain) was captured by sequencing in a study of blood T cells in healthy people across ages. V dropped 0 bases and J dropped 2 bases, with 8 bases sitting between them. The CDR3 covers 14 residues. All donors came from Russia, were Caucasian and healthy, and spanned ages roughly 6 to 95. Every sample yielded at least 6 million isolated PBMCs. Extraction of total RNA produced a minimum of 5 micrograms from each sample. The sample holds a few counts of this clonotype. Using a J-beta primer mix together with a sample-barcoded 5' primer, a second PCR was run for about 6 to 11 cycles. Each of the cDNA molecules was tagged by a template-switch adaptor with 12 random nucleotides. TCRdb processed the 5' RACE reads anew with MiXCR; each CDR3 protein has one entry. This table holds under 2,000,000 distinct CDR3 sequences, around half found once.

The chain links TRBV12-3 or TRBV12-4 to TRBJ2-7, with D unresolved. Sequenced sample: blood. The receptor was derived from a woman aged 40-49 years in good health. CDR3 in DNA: TGTGCCAGCAGTTTAGCCACTATTGCCTACGAGCAGTACTTC. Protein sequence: CASSLATIAYEQYF.